Sequencing of this TCR beta chain was carried out in a study of cytotoxic CD8 clonotypes in ibrutinib-treated CLL. Study in general: IGHV unmutated roughly 18; relapsed/refractory approximately 10; treatment-naive around 14.

Sequencing used immunoSEQ multiplex PCR; TCRdb keeps in-frame clones, though not all of them. The sample holds some 120,000 clones; roughly 80% are singletons and the top ten take 2.5% to 3.5%. Genomic DNA in a quantity of roughly 2.2 micrograms was derived from cryopreserved PBMCs for TCR beta libraries. The CDR3 is 15 residues long. V trimming: 6 bases; J trimming: 3 bases; junction bases outside the gene matches: 8. Germline V CDR1 and CDR2: LGHNA, YNFKEQ. The TCR comes from a human donor with chronic lymphocytic leukemia. The rearrangement uses TRBV4-2 and TRBJ2-5; 9 positions agree with TRBD1. The starting material was PBMCs, obtained after 24 months of ibrutinib treatment. Here the CDR3 reads CASSLTRQGEETQYF. In DNA, the CDR3 is TGTGCCAGCAGTCTCACACGACAGGGGGAAGAGACCCAGTACTTC.